This paragraph reports one TCR beta chain. Under the authors' procedure: Quality scores were absent from the junction-only immunoSEQ sequences, so filtering differed. The table came from immunoSEQ multiplex PCR; TCRdb's copy has only in-frame clones and leaves some out. That table is the source of V, J and clone size, and D and trimming were worked out from the DNA. This table holds 2 million to 2.5 million clones, 80% to 95% found once. Splitting of CD4+ cells produced CD45RA+ naive and CD45RA-negative memory subsets. This entry is derived from a study of shared clonotypes between healthy human individuals. The CDR3 length is 18 residues. V lost 3 bases and J lost 2, with 20 bases in between. In germline, CDR1 is SGDLS, CDR2 YYNGEE.

The material sequenced was naive CD4+ T cells from PBMCs. Subset denoted: CD45RA+ positively selected. V usage is TRBV9 and J usage is TRBJ2-2, with D perhaps matching TRBD1 (5 bases). This TCR came from a man younger than 35 in good health. Some clones in this sample may be carry-over from other donors' samples. CDR3 DNA: TGTGCCAGCAGCGAAGGGCAGCAGGGTTATTTCAACACCGGGGAGCTGTTTTTT. Amino acid sequence: CASSEGQQGYFNTGELFF.